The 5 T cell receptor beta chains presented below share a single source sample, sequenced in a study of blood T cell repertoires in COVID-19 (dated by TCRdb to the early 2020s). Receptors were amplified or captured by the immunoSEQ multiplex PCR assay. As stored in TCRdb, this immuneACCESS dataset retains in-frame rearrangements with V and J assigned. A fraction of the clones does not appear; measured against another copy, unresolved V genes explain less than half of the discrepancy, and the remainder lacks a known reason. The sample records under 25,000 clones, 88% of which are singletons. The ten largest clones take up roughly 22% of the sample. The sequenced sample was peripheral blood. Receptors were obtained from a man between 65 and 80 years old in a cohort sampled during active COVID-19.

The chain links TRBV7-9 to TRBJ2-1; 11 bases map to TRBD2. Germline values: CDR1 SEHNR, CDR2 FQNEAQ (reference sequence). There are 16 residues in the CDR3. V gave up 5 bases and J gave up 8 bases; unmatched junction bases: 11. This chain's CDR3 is CASSSLAGGRAYEQFF. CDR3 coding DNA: TGTGCCAGCAGCAGTTTAGCGGGAGGGCGGGCGTATGAGCAGTTCTTC.

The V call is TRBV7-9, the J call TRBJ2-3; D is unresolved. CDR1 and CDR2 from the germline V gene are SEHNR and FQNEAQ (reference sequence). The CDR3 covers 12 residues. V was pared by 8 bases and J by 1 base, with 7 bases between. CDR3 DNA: TGTGCCAGCTCGCCGGGCACAGATACGCAGTATTTT. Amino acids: CASSPGTDTQYF.

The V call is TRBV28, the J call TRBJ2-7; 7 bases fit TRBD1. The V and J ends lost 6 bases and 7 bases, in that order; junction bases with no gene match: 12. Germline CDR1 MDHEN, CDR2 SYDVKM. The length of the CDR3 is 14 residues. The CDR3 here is CASRTMGTAMEQYF. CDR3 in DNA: TGTGCCAGCAGAACGATGGGGACAGCCATGGAGCAGTACTTC.

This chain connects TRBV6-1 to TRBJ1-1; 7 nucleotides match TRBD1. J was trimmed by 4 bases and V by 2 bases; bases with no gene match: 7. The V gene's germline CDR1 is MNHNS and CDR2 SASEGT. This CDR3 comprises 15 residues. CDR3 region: CASSETHRGGTEAFF. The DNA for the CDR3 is TGTGCCAGCAGTGAAACCCACAGGGGAGGCACTGAAGCTTTCTTT.

The CDR3 sequence: CASSSGQGKETQYF. DNA of the CDR3: TGTGCCAGCAGCTCGGGACAGGGGAAAGAGACCCAGTACTTC. The rearrangement joins TRBV7-9 to TRBJ2-5; 10 nucleotides match TRBD1. Germline V lookup: CDR1 SEHNR, CDR2 FQNEAQ (reference sequence). The length of the CDR3 is 14 residues. The trim removed 4 bases at V and 3 bases at J, leaving 2 bases unmatched. The full variable domain, its missing parts supplied by reference TRBV7-9 and TRBJ2-5, is DTGVSQNPRHKITKRGQNVTFRCDPISEHNRLYWYRQTLGQGPEFLTYFQNEAQLEKSRLLSDRFSAERPKGSFSTLEIQRTEQGDSAMYLCASSSGQGKETQYFGPGTRLLVL.